A selection of T cell receptor beta chains follows, all from one sample in a study of T-cell reconstitution after alpha-beta-depleted transplantation in children. TCRdb analysed the PCR reads with MiXCR anew, one entry per CDR3 protein. The sample has more than 4,500 distinct CDR3 sequences; roughly 24% are singletons. Sequenced material: PBMCs, mostly from graft donor cells, taken 60 days after TCRalphabeta/CD19-depleted stem cell transplant. The receptors come from a male patient between 2 and 10 years old who had a stem cell transplant for acute lymphoblastic leukemia, so the T cells may come from the graft donor. CDR3s include the opening cysteine and the closing phenylalanine or tryptophan. The D gene is left open where the match is weak. The size of a clone is reported for some rows only, either as once, few or many, or as a class for expanded clones.

TRBV5-1	NA	13	TRBJ2-3	NA	CASKDGGTDTQYF	TGCGCCAGCAAGGACGGAGGCACAGATACGCAGTATTTT
TRBV4-1	many	15	TRBJ1-2	TRBD1	CASSQIWDRDYGYTF	TGCGCCAGCAGCCAAATCTGGGACAGAGACTATGGCTACACCTTC
TRBV7-2	NA	15	TRBJ2-7	TRBD1	CASSFGSGQAKEQYF	TGTGCCAGCAGCTTTGGTTCGGGACAGGCGAAAGAGCAGTACTTC
TRBV11-2	few	16	TRBJ2-5	TRBD2	CASSSGASGRTETQYF	TGTGCCAGCAGCTCAGGGGCTAGCGGGAGGACGGAGACCCAGTACTTC
TRBV7-9	many	12	TRBJ1-4	NA	CASSFRDEKLFF	TGTGCCAGCAGCTTCAGGGACGAAAAACTGTTTTTT
TRBV20-1	once	13	TRBJ1-2	TRBD1	CSAGDRGAYGYTF	TGCAGTGCCGGGGACAGGGGAGCCTATGGCTACACCTTC
TRBV11-3	many	17	TRBJ2-3	NA	CASSLEPLVTSTDTQYF	TGTGCCAGCAGCTTAGAGCCCTTGGTTACTAGCACAGATACGCAGTATTTT
TRBV2	many	16	TRBJ2-2	NA	CASSGGKSANTGELFF	TGTGCCAGCAGTGGGGGGAAGTCGGCGAACACCGGGGAGCTGTTTTTT
TRBV7-9	many	15	TRBJ1-5	NA	CASSLGQGLDQPQHF	TGTGCCAGCAGCTTAGGCCAGGGTTTAGACCAGCCCCAGCATTTT
TRBV4-2	many	14	TRBJ1-1	TRBD1	CASSYEQGIPEAFF	TGTGCCAGCAGCTACGAACAGGGGATCCCTGAAGCTTTCTTT
TRBV12-3/TRBV12-4	many	16	TRBJ1-1	NA	CASSLGIDGDPYEAFF	TGTGCCAGCAGTTTGGGGATCGACGGGGACCCCTACGAAGCTTTCTTT
TRBV29-1	NA	12	TRBJ1-3	NA	CSVLLTGNTIYF	TGCAGCGTTCTCCTAACGGGAAACACCATATATTTT
TRBV7-9	medium-sized	13	TRBJ2-7	NA	CASSVRAADEQYF	TGTGCCAGCAGCGTCCGGGCCGCCGACGAGCAGTACTTC
TRBV11-3	many	13	TRBJ1-1	NA	CASSLSMHTEAFF	TGTGCCAGCAGCTTATCTATGCACACTGAAGCTTTCTTT
TRBV7-9	many	14	TRBJ2-3	NA	CASPPGSHADTQYF	TGTGCCAGCCCGCCGGGATCCCACGCAGATACGCAGTATTTT
TRBV7-9	many	17	TRBJ2-7	NA	CASSLALMGKGNYEQYF	TGTGCCAGCAGCTTAGCGCTCATGGGCAAAGGAAACTACGAGCAGTACTTC
TRBV3-1	NA	15	TRBJ1-5	NA	CASCQDPGGVQPQHF	TGTGCCTCCTGCCAAGATCCCGGGGGCGTCCAGCCCCAGCATTTT
TRBV20-1	NA	13	TRBJ2-7	TRBD1	CSAKFGDRGEQYF	TGCAGTGCTAAATTCGGGGACAGGGGCGAGCAGTACTTC
TRBV2	few	14	TRBJ2-7	TRBD1	CARDRGPYSYEQYF	TGTGCCAGAGACAGGGGACCCTACTCCTACGAGCAGTACTTC
TRBV12-3/TRBV12-4	many	15	TRBJ1-1	NA	CASSLVGGVGTEAFF	TGTGCCAGCAGTTTAGTGGGGGGTGTGGGCACTGAAGCTTTCTTT
TRBV6-5	many	12	TRBJ2-7	NA	CATRGSSGEQYF	TGTGCCACAAGAGGGAGCTCTGGGGAGCAGTACTTC
TRBV12-3/TRBV12-4	medium-sized	15	TRBJ1-1	NA	CASSFDRRSNTEAFF	TGTGCCAGCAGCTTCGACAGGAGGTCGAACACTGAAGCTTTCTTT
TRBV7-9	many	14	TRBJ2-3	NA	CASSSRLGTDTQYF	TGTGCCAGCAGCTCTCGTCTCGGCACAGATACGCAGTATTTT
TRBV4-3	NA	15	TRBJ2-1	NA	CASSLSTGSYNEQFF	TGCGCCAGCAGCCTGAGCACCGGCTCTTACAATGAGCAGTTCTTC
TRBV7-9	many	14	TRBJ1-1	TRBD1	CASSATGVNTEAFF	TGTGCCAGCAGCGCGACAGGGGTGAACACTGAAGCTTTCTTT
TRBV7-9	many	12	TRBJ2-2	TRBD2	CASSLVAGVLFF	TGTGCCAGCAGCTTGGTGGCGGGAGTGCTGTTTTTT
TRBV28	medium-sized	13	TRBJ2-7	NA	CASSFAGSGEQYF	TGTGCCAGCAGTTTCGCAGGGTCGGGGGAGCAGTACTTC
TRBV2	many	12	TRBJ2-1	NA	CASTRDPVEQFF	TGTGCCAGCACCCGGGACCCTGTTGAGCAGTTCTTC
TRBV28	large	17	TRBJ1-2	TRBD1	CASVDLRGTEMNYGYTF	TGTGCCAGCGTTGATCTCCGTGGGACAGAGATGAACTATGGCTACACCTTC
TRBV10-3	medium-sized	16	TRBJ1-1	NA	CAISEWSDEMNTEAFF	TGTGCCATCAGTGAGTGGTCAGATGAAATGAACACTGAAGCTTTCTTT
TRBV5-1	many	14	TRBJ1-1	NA	CASSLQAEGTEAFF	TGCGCCAGCAGCTTGCAGGCCGAGGGCACTGAAGCTTTCTTT
TRBV11-2	medium-sized	13	TRBJ2-1	NA	CASSLGDYNEQFF	TGTGCCAGCAGCTTGGGCGATTACAATGAGCAGTTCTTC
TRBV14	many	15	TRBJ2-1	NA	CASSLLGGLNNEQFF	TGTGCCAGCAGCCTACTTGGCGGCCTAAACAATGAGCAGTTCTTC
TRBV3-1	NA	14	TRBJ2-7	NA	CASSPGPATYEQYF	TGTGCCAGCAGCCCCGGACCGGCTACCTACGAGCAGTACTTC
TRBV12-3/TRBV12-4	medium-sized	17	TRBJ2-7	NA	CASSQQSEREEIAEQYF	TGTGCCAGCAGCCAACAGTCGGAGAGGGAGGAAATCGCCGAGCAGTACTTC
TRBV5-1	many	14	TRBJ2-2	TRBD1	CPSSLGDRGGELFF	TGCCCCAGCAGCTTGGGTGACAGGGGCGGGGAGCTGTTTTTT
TRBV7-2	NA	15	TRBJ1-3	NA	CASSLMPRSGNTIYF	TGTGCCAGCAGCTTAATGCCTCGCAGTGGAAACACCATATATTTT
TRBV10-3	many	13	TRBJ2-7	NA	CATRDSYNYEQYF	TGTGCCACCAGGGACTCCTATAATTACGAGCAGTACTTC
TRBV13	NA	12	TRBJ2-1	NA	CASSSREHEQFF	TGTGCCAGCAGCTCTAGGGAACATGAGCAGTTCTTC
TRBV2	NA	11	TRBJ2-5	NA	CASSERETQYF	TGTGCCAGCAGCGAACGGGAGACCCAGTACTTC
TRBV11-2	medium-sized	13	TRBJ2-5	NA	CASSLERSETQYF	TGTGCCAGCAGCTTAGAGAGGTCAGAGACCCAGTACTTC
TRBV7-9	NA	14	TRBJ2-5	NA	CASSRMGVRETQYF	TGTGCCAGCAGCCGGATGGGGGTGCGAGAGACCCAGTACTTC
TRBV28	large	16	TRBJ2-1	NA	CASSYLLAPLYNEQFF	TGTGCCAGCAGTTATCTTCTAGCGCCTTTATACAATGAGCAGTTCTTC
TRBV7-9	many	14	TRBJ2-5	NA	CASSLSQVEETQYF	TGTGCCAGCAGCTTATCCCAGGTTGAGGAGACCCAGTACTTC
TRBV11-2	many	15	TRBJ2-7	TRBD2	CASSPGLAGMYEQYF	TGTGCCAGCAGCCCAGGACTAGCGGGAATGTACGAGCAGTACTTC
TRBV20-1	once	13	TRBJ2-5	NA	CSAKGTGQETQYF	TGCAGTGCTAAGGGGACGGGACAAGAGACCCAGTACTTC
TRBV5-4	many	15	TRBJ2-2	NA	CASSLRAANTGELFF	TGTGCCAGCAGCCTCAGGGCGGCAAACACCGGGGAGCTGTTTTTT
TRBV29-1	NA	11	TRBJ2-7	NA	CSVAEHREQYF	TGCAGCGTAGCAGAACACCGCGAGCAGTACTTC
TRBV30	many	12	TRBJ1-5	NA	CAWSVQTQPQHF	TGTGCCTGGAGTGTTCAGACCCAGCCCCAGCATTTT
TRBV4-2	many	18	TRBJ1-4	NA	CASSQDFRAGGGNEKLFF	TGTGCCAGCAGCCAAGATTTCAGGGCGGGGGGAGGTAATGAAAAACTGTTTTTT
TRBV20-1	NA	10	TRBJ1-2	NA	CSATSYGYTF	TGCAGTGCTACCTCCTATGGCTACACCTTC
TRBV7-2	NA	16	TRBJ2-1	TRBD2	CASSPRGSGRRGEQFF	TGTGCCAGCAGTCCTAGGGGTAGCGGGAGAAGAGGTGAGCAGTTCTTC
TRBV5-1	many	15	TRBJ1-4	NA	CASSLLSGLDEKLFF	TGCGCCAGCAGCTTATTATCCGGGCTGGATGAAAAACTGTTTTTT
TRBV7-2	NA	12	TRBJ2-7	NA	CASSPGRYEQYF	TGTGCCAGCAGCCCAGGACGGTACGAGCAGTACTTC
TRBV10-3	many	15	TRBJ2-7	TRBD1	CAIKGQGSLWDEQYF	TGTGCCATCAAAGGACAGGGGAGCTTGTGGGACGAGCAGTACTTC